Included here is one TCR beta chain sequence, with context. Its antigen is unknown. TCRdb's copy holds only in-frame clones and misses some; the assay was immunoSEQ multiplex PCR. The table has around 9,700 clones, around 75% seen once. Looked up from germline, CDR1 is LGHNA and CDR2 is YSLEER. Trimming left V 0 bases short and J 1 base short, with 19 bases between. This CDR3 comprises 18 residues. The data originate from a study of early stage breast cancer tumors. Study outcomes and limitations: Compared with adjacent normal breast, tumors showed around 2.7-fold denser, more clonal T cells.

The J gene is TRBJ2-7, the V gene TRBV4-3; tentatively, D is TRBD1 (5 bases). Material: breast tumor tissue. The sequence was collected from a person aged 65 to 79 with breast cancer. The CDR3 loop reads CASSQDRSTETVSYEQYF. In DNA, the CDR3 is TGCGCCAGCAGCCAAGATAGATCGACCGAGACAGTTTCCTACGAGCAGTACTTC.